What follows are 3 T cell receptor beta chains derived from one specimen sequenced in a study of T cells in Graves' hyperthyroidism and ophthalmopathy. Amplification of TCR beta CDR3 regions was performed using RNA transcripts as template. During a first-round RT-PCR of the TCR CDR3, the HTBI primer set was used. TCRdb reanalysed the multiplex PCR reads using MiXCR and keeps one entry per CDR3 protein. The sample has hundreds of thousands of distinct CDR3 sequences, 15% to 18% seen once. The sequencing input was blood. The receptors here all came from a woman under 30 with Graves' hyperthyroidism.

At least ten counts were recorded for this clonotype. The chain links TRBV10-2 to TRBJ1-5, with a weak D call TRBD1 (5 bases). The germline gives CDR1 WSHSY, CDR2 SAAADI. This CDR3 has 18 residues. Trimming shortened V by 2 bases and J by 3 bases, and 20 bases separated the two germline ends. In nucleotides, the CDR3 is TGCGCCAGCAGTGAGGGTTTTAGGGGCAGGAGGACCAATCAGCCCCAGCATTTT. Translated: CASSEGFRGRRTNQPQHF.

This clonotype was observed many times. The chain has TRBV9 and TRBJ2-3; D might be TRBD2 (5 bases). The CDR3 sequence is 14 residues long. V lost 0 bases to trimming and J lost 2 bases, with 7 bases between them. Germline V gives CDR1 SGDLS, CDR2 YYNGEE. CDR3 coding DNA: TGTGCCAGCAGCGTAGCGGGGAACACAGATACGCAGTATTTT. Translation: CASSVAGNTDTQYF.

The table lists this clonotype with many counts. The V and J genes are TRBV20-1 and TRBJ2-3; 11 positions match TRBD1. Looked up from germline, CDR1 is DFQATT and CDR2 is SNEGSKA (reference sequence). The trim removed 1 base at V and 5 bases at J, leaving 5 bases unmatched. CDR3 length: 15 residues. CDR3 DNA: TGCAGTGCTAGAGGGACAGGGGGCCGCGGAGATACGCAGTATTTT. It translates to CSARGTGGRGDTQYF.